The T cell receptor beta chain described here comes from a study of blood T cell repertoires in COVID-19. Germline values: CDR1 SGHTA, CDR2 FQGNSA. V lost 3 bases, J lost 9 bases, and 5 bases stayed unmatched. This CDR3 spans 14 amino acids. In the study's own analysis: From reference gene primer amplification, estimates of nucleated cell counts were derived. Repertoires were generated with immunoSEQ multiplex PCR, while TCRdb's copy carries only in-frame clones and drops some. The V and J calls and clone size were taken over from that table, and D and trimming were inferred from the DNA. Among approximately 250,000 clones listed, around 88% were seen once. Living in under 30 US areas, the participants were between roughly 18 and 95 years of age.

The chain uses TRBV7-2 and TRBJ2-1; TRBD1 agrees at 10 bases. The source of this sequence is a woman aged 40 to 50 with acute COVID-19. The material sequenced was PBMCs or T cells enriched from blood (not recorded which). The CDR3 DNA reads TGTGCCAGCAGCTTTAGACAGGGGGCAGGTGAGCAGTTCTTC. Protein product: CASSFRQGAGEQFF.